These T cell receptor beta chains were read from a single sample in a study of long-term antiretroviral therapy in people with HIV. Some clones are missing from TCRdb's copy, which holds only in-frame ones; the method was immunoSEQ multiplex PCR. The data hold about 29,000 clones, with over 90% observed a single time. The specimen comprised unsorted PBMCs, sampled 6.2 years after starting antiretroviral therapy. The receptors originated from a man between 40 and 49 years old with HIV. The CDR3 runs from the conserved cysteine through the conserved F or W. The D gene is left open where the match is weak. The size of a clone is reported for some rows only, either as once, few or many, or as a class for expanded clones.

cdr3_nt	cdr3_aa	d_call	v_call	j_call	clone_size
TGTGCCAGTAGCGCCGCCTCGACGAGCACTGAAGCTTTCTTT	CASSAASTSTEAFF	.	TRBV19	TRBJ1-1	.
TGTGCCAGCAGCCCAGCCGCAGGGGGCGGTTTATGGGAGACCCAGTACTTC	CASSPAAGGGLWETQYF	TRBD1	TRBV7-9	TRBJ2-5	once
TGTGCCAGCAGCCTCCAGGTCCAGCGGAGCGGGAGTCGTACCGGGGAGCTGTTTTTT	CASSLQVQRSGSRTGELFF	TRBD2	TRBV7-8	TRBJ2-2	.
TGTGCCAGCAGTTACCCCCGAGGGGGTGATCAGCCCCAGCATTTT	CASSYPRGGDQPQHF	.	TRBV6-5	TRBJ1-5	.
TGTGCCAGCAGCTCAAAGCATCGGAGGGGCAGGGTATGGGAGCAGTACTTC	CASSSKHRRGRVWEQYF	.	TRBV11-3	TRBJ2-7	.
TGTGCCAGCAGGGGAGGGACAGGGGGCGACTATGGCTACACCTTC	CASRGGTGGDYGYTF	TRBD1	TRBV2	TRBJ1-2	.
TGCGCCAGCAGCCAAGAACGGGACAGGGGGCTTGCCTTCTTT	CASSQERDRGLAFF	TRBD1	TRBV4-3	TRBJ1-1	.
TGTGCCAGCAGCCCGAGGGGGCCCACCGGCAATGAGCAGTTCTTC	CASSPRGPTGNEQFF	TRBD1	TRBV4-2	TRBJ2-1	.
TGTGCCAGCAGCTTAGATCAGGGGGTAAACGAGCAGTACTTC	CASSLDQGVNEQYF	TRBD1	TRBV11-3	TRBJ2-7	.
TGTGCCAGCAGCCCCGGGGCGGGAAGGTCAACATATGAGCAGTTCTTC	CASSPGAGRSTYEQFF	.	TRBV7-9	TRBJ2-1	.
TGTGCCAGTAGTATAGACCCTACAGGGGGCGGCGGCTACACCTTC	CASSIDPTGGGGYTF	TRBD1	TRBV19	TRBJ1-2	.
TGTGCCAGCAGTTACTCGAAAGGGGATGAAAAACTGTTTTTT	CASSYSKGDEKLFF	.	TRBV6-6	TRBJ1-4	.
TGTGCCAGCAGTCCCCTCAGGGTAAACTATGGCTACACCTTC	CASSPLRVNYGYTF	.	TRBV6-5	TRBJ1-2	.
TGTGCCAGCAGCCCCCCCAGCGGGGCGACCGGGGAGCTGTTTTTT	CASSPPSGATGELFF	TRBD2	TRBV7-3	TRBJ2-2	.
TGTGCCAGCAGCCCAGGAGGTAGCGGCACAGATACGCAGTATTTT	CASSPGGSGTDTQYF	.	TRBV7-8	TRBJ2-3	.
TGCAGTGCCAGGGGGGGGGAGACCCAGTACTTC	CSARGGETQYF	.	TRBV20-1	TRBJ2-5	.
TGTGCCAGCAGAATACTCTCGCCTACCAATAATTCACCCCTCCACTTT	CASRILSPTNNSPLHF	.	TRBV27	TRBJ1-6	.
TGTGCCAGCAGCTTAGTTTCCGGGACAGGGTTTATTAGCGGGAGTTCACAGTTCTTC	CASSLVSGTGFISGSSQFF	.	TRBV7-2	TRBJ2-1	.
TGTGCCAGCAGCCTCAGCGGGGGGGCCTACAATGAGCAGTTCTTC	CASSLSGGAYNEQFF	TRBD2	TRBV7-3	TRBJ2-1	.
TGTGCCAGCACCCCAGACCGGGACAGGTCCTACGAGCAGTACTTC	CASTPDRDRSYEQYF	TRBD1	TRBV27	TRBJ2-7	.
TGTGCCAGCTCTCCGGGACGGAGCTCTGGAAACACCATATATTTT	CASSPGRSSGNTIYF	.	TRBV18	TRBJ1-3	.
TGCGCCAGCAGCTGGAAAGGACAGAGCTCCTACGAGCAGTACTTC	CASSWKGQSSYEQYF	.	TRBV5-1	TRBJ2-7	.
TGCGCCAGCAGCCTGGGGACGTCGTCCTACGAGCAGTACTTC	CASSLGTSSYEQYF	.	TRBV4-3	TRBJ2-7	.
TGCGCCAGCAGAATGACTAGCGGGGGGTTCGAGACCCAGTACTTC	CASRMTSGGFETQYF	TRBD2	TRBV10-2	TRBJ2-5	.
TGTGCCAGCAGCCTCGGGACAGGGGTGGGCCCAGATACGCAGTATTTT	CASSLGTGVGPDTQYF	TRBD1	TRBV11-3	TRBJ2-3	.
TGTGCCAGCACCCACCAGGAGACCCAGTACTTC	CASTHQETQYF	.	TRBV11-2	TRBJ2-5	.
TGTGCCAGCAGTTTAGCAATTACAGGGGTTGGGGAGCAGTACTTC	CASSLAITGVGEQYF	TRBD1	TRBV27	TRBJ2-7	.
TGCGCCAGCAGCTTGGATAAGACTAGCGGGGGAAACGAGCAGTACTTC	CASSLDKTSGGNEQYF	TRBD2	TRBV5-1	TRBJ2-7	.
TGTGCCGCGGGACAGGGGATCCACGAGCAGTACTTC	CAAGQGIHEQYF	TRBD1	TRBV10-3	TRBJ2-7	.
TGTGCCAGCAGTTTGGAGGGTTTCGGACACAATGAGCAGTTCTTC	CASSLEGFGHNEQFF	.	TRBV27	TRBJ2-1	.
TGTGCCAGCCGACTAGCGGGGAGCACAGATACGCAGTATTTT	CASRLAGSTDTQYF	TRBD2	TRBV2	TRBJ2-3	.